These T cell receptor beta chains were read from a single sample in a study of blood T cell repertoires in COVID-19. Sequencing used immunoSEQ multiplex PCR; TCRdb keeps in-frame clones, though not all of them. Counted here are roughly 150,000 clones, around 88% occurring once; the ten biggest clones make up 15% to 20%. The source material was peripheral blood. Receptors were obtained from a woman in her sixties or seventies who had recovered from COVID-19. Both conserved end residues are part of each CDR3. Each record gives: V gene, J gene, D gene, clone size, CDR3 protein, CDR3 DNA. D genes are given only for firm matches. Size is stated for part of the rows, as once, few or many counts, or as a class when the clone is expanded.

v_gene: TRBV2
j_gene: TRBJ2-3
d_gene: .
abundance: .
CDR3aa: CASSRTQGDTQYF
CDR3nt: TGTGCCAGCAGTCGAACGCAGGGGGATACGCAGTATTTT

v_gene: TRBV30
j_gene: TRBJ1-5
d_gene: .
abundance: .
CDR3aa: CAWSPLGSQPQHF
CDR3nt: TGTGCCTGGAGTCCCCTAGGTTCGCAGCCCCAGCATTTT

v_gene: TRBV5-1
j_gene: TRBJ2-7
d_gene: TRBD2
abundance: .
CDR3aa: CASSWGTSGYEQYF
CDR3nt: TGCGCCAGCAGCTGGGGGACTAGCGGCTACGAGCAGTACTTC

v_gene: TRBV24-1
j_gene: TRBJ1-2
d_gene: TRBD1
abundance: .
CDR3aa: CATSDSRQGRYGYTF
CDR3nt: TGTGCCACCAGTGATTCCCGACAGGGGCGTTATGGCTACACCTTC

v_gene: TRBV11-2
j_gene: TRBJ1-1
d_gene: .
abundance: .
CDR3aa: CASSLVVGGTEAFF
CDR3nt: TGTGCCAGCAGCTTAGTAGTCGGGGGGACTGAAGCTTTCTTT

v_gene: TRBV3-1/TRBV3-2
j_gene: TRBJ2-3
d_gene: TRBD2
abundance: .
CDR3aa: CASSPPAGTLPTQYF
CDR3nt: TGTGCCAGCAGCCCCCCAGCGGGAACTCTTCCGACGCAGTATTTT

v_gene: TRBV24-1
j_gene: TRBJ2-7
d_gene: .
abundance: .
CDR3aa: CATSVGRVGEQYF
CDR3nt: TGTGCCACCAGTGTTGGCAGGGTGGGCGAGCAGTACTTC

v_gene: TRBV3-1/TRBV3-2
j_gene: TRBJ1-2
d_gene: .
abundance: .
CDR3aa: CASSQGEGSRSYGYTF
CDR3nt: TGTGCCAGCAGCCAAGGGGAGGGGTCCCGGAGCTATGGCTACACCTTC

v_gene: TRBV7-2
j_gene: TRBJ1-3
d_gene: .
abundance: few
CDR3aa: CASSLDGSGNTIYF
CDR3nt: TGTGCCAGCAGCTTAGACGGCTCTGGAAACACCATATATTTT

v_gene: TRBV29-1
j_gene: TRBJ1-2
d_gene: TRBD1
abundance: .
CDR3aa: CSASPRDRGRIAYGYTF
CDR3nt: TGCAGCGCCTCCCCCCGGGACAGGGGACGCATCGCGTATGGCTACACCTTC

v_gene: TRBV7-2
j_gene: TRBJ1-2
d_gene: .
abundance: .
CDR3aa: CASSSQEGYGYTF
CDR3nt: TGTGCCAGCAGCTCCCAGGAAGGCTATGGCTACACCTTC

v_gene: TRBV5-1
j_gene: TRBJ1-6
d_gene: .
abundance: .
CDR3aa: CASRPLGDKGSPLHF
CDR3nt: TGCGCCAGCAGGCCTCTCGGGGATAAGGGTTCACCCCTCCACTTT

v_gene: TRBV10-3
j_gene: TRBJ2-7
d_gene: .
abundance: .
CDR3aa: CAINPGENYEQYF
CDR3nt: TGTGCCATCAATCCGGGGGAGAACTACGAGCAGTACTTC

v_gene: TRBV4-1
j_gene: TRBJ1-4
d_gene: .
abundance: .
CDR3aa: CASSQVGPPNEKLFF
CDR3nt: TGCGCCAGCAGCCAAGTGGGCCCCCCTAATGAAAAACTGTTTTTT

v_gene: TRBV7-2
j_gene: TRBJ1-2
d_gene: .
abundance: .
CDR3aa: CASSQRSGDYGYTF
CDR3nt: TGTGCCAGCAGCCAGAGGTCGGGGGACTATGGCTACACCTTC

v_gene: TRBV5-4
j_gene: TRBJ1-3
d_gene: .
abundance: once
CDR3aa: CASSLGRSSGNTIYF
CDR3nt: TGTGCCAGCAGCTTGGGGCGGAGCTCTGGAAACACCATATATTTT

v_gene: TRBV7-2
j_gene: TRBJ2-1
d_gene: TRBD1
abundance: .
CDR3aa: CASSGTGAFSYNEQFF
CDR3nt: TGTGCCAGCAGCGGGACAGGGGCCTTCTCCTACAATGAGCAGTTCTTC

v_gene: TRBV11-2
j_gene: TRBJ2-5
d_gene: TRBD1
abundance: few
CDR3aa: CASIRTGRQETQYF
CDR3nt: TGTGCCAGCATCCGGACAGGGAGGCAAGAGACCCAGTACTTC

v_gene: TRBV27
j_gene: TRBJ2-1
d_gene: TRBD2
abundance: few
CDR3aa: CASKRGAGEQFF
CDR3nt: TGTGCCAGCAAGCGGGGGGCGGGTGAGCAGTTCTTC

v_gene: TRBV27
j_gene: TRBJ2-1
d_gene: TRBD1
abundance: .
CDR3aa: CASSPPGQGAYNEQFF
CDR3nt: TGTGCCAGCAGTCCGCCAGGCCAGGGGGCCTACAATGAGCAGTTCTTC

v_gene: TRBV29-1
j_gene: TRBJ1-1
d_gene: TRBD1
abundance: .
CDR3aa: CSVEFWDRGLAFF
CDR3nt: TGCAGCGTTGAATTTTGGGACAGGGGGCTGGCTTTCTTT

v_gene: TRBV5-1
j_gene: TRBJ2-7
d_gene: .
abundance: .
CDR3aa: CASSLPQGAVSDEQYF
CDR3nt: TGCGCCAGCAGCTTGCCCCAGGGTGCGGTATCGGACGAGCAGTACTTC

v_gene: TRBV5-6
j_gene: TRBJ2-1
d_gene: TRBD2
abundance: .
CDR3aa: CASSPPAGGGNEQFF
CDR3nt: TGTGCCAGCAGCCCACCGGCCGGGGGGGGCAATGAGCAGTTCTTC

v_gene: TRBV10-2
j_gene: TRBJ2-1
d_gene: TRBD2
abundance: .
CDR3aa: CASGPRGGMYNEQFF
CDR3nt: TGCGCCAGCGGCCCACGCGGGGGGATGTACAATGAGCAGTTCTTC

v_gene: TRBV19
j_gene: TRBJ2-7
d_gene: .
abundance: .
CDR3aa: CASSMGQGGDEQYF
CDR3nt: TGTGCCAGTAGTATGGGGCAGGGTGGTGACGAGCAGTACTTC

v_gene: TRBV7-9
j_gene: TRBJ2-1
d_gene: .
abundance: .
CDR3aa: CASSPRGSGDNEQFF
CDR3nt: TGTGCCAGCAGCCCAAGGGGATCCGGAGACAATGAGCAGTTCTTC

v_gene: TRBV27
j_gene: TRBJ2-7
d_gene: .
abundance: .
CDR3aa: CASRPFQAYEEQYF
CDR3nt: TGTGCCAGCAGACCTTTCCAGGCTTACGAGGAGCAGTACTTC

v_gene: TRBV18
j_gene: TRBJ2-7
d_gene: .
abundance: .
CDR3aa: CASSPRDNPYEQYF
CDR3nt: TGTGCCAGCTCACCCCGGGACAACCCCTACGAGCAGTACTTC

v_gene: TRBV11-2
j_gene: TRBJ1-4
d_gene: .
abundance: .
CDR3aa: CASSPAWGADEKLFF
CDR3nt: TGTGCCAGCAGCCCCGCTTGGGGAGCGGATGAAAAACTGTTTTTT

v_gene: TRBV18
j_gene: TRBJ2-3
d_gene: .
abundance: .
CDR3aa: CASSPPSTDTQYF
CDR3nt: TGTGCCAGCTCACCCCCTTCCACAGATACGCAGTATTTT

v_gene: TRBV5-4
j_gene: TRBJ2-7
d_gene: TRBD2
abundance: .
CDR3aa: CASSGLAGGVGEQYF
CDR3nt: TGTGCCAGCAGCGGACTAGCGGGGGGCGTGGGCGAGCAGTACTTC

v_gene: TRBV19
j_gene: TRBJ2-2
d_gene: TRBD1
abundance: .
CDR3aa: CASSRSAGQGTGELFF
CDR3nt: TGTGCCAGTAGTAGGTCGGCGGGACAGGGGACCGGGGAGCTGTTTTTT

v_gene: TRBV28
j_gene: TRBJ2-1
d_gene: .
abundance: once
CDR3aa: CASSPLLPPNEQFF
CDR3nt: TGTGCCAGCAGTCCCCTCCTCCCTCCGAATGAGCAGTTCTTC

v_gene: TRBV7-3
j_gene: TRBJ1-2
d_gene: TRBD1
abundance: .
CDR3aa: CASTIGQANYGYTF
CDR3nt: TGTGCCAGCACCATTGGACAGGCTAACTATGGCTACACCTTC